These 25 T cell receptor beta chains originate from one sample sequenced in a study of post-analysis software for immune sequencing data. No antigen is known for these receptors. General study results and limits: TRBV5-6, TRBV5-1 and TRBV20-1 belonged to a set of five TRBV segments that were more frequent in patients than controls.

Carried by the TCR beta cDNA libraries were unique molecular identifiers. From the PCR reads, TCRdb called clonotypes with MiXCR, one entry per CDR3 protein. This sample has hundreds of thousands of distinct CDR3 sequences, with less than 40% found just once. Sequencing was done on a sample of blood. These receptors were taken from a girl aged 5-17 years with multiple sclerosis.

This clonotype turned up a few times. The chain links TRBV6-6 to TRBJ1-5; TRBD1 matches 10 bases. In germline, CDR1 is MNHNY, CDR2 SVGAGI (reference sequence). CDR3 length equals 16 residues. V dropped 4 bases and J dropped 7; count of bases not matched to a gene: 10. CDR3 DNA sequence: TGTGCCAGCAGTTTACCGGGACAGGGGAAACGACAGCCCCAGCATTTT. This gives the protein CASSLPGQGKRQPQHF.

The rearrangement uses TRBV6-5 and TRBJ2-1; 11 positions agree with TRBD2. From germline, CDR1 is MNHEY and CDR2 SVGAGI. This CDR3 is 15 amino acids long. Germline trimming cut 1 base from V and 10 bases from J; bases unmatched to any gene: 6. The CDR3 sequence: CASSYFSGGAGEQFF. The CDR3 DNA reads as TGTGCCAGCAGTTACTTTAGCGGGGGGGCCGGGGAGCAGTTCTTC.

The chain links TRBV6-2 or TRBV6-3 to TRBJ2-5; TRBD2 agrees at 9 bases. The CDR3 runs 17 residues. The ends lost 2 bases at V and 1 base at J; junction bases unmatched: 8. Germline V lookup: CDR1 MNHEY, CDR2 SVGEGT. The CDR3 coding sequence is TGTGCCAGCAGTTACCTACCCAAGCGGGGGGTCCAAGAGACCCAGTACTTC. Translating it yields CASSYLPKRGVQETQYF.

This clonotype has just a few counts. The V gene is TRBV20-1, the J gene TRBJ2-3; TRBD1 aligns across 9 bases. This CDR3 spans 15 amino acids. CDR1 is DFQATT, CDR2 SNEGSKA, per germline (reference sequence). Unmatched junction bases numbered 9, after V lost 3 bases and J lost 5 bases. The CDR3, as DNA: TGCAGTGCTAGGGATCGGGACAGGGTAGTAGATACGCAGTATTTT. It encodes CSARDRDRVVDTQYF.

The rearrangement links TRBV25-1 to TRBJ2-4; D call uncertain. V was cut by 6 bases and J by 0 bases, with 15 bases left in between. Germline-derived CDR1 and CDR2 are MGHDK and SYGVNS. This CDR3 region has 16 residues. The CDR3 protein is CASSIPILRAKNIQYF. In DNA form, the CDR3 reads TGTGCCAGCAGCATTCCCATCCTTAGAGCCAAAAACATTCAGTACTTC.

The CDR3 loop reads CAISPTSGGSTYEQYF. The CDR3 coding sequence is TGTGCCATCAGCCCGACTAGCGGGGGGTCCACCTACGAGCAGTACTTC. V gene TRBV10-3 combines with J gene TRBJ2-7, with 13 nucleotides matching TRBD2. This CDR3 has 16 residues. Per the germline V gene, CDR1 is ENHRY and CDR2 is SYGVKD. Trimming removed 6 bases from V and 2 bases from J; junction bases left unmatched: 7.

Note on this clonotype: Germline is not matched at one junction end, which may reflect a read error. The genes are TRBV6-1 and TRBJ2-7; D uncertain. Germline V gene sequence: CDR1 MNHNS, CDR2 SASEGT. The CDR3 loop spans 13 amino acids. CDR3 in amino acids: CANSVGVTYEQYF. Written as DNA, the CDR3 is TGTGCCAACAGTGTAGGAGTTACCTACGAGCAGTACTTC.

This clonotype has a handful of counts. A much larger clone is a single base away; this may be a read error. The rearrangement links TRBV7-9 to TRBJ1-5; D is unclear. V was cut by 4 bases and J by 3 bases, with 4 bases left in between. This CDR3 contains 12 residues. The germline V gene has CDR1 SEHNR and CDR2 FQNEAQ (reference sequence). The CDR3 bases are TGTGCCAGCAGCTCCTACAATCAGCCCCAGCATTTT. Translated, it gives CASSSYNQPQHF.

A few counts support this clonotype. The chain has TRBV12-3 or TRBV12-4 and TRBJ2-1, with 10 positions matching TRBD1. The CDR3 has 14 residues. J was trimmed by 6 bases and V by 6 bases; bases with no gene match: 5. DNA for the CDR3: TGTGCCAGCAGAGACGGACAGGGGGGCAATGAGCAGTTCTTC. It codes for CASRDGQGGNEQFF.

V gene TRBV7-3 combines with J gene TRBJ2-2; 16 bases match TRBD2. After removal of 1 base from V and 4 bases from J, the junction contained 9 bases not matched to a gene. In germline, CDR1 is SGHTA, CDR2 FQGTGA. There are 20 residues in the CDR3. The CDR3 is CASSLIPGLAGGPTTGELFF. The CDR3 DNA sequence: TGTGCCAGCAGCTTAATACCGGGACTAGCGGGGGGGCCCACCACCGGGGAGCTGTTTTTT.

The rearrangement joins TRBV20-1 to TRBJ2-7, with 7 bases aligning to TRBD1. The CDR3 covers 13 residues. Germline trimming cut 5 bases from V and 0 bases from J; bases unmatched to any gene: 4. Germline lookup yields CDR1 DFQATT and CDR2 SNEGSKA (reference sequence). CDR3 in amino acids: CSAPGTASYEQYF. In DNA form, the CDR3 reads TGCAGTGCTCCCGGGACAGCCTCCTACGAGCAGTACTTC.

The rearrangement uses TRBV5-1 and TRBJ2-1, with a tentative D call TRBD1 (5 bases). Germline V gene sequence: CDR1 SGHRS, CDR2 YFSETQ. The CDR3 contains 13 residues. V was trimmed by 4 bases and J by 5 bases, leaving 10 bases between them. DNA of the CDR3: TGCGCCAGCAGCCTATCGACAGACAATGAGCAGTTCTTC. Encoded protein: CASSLSTDNEQFF.

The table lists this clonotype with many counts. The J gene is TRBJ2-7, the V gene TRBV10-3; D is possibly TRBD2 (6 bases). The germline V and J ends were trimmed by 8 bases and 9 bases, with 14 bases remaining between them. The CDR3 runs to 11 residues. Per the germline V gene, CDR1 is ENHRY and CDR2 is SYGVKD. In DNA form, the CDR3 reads TGTGCCATCGGGGGGAAAGGCCGGCAGTACTTC. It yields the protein CAIGGKGRQYF.

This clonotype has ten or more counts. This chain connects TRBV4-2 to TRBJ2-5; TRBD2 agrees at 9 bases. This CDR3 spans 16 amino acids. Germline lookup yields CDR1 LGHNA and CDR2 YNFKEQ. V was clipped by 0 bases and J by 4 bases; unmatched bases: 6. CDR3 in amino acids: CASSQDLVSGRETQYF. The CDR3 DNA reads TGTGCCAGCAGCCAAGATCTGGTTAGCGGGAGAGAGACCCAGTACTTC.

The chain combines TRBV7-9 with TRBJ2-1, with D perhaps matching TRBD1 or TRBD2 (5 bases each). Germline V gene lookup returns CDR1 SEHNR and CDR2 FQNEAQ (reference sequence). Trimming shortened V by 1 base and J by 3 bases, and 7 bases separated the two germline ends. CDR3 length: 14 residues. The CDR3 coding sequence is TGTGCCAGCAGCTTAGTGGGGGTCTACAATGAGCAGTTCTTC. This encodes CASSLVGVYNEQFF.

CDR3 region: CNAPPEGRGLYNEQFF. CDR3 nucleotide sequence: TGCAATGCCCCACCCGAAGGGCGGGGGCTCTACAATGAGCAGTTCTTC. V is TRBV20-1 and J is TRBJ2-1; tentatively, D is TRBD2 (7 bases). Germline CDR1 is DFQATT and CDR2 is SNEGSKA (reference sequence). CDR3 size: 16 residues.

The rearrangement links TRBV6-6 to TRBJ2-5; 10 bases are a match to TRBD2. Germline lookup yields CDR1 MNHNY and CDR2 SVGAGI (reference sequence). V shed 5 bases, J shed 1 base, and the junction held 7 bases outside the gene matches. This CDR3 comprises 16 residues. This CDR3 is CASSPGTSEIQETQYF. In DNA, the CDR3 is TGTGCCAGCAGTCCCGGGACTAGCGAGATCCAAGAGACCCAGTACTTC.

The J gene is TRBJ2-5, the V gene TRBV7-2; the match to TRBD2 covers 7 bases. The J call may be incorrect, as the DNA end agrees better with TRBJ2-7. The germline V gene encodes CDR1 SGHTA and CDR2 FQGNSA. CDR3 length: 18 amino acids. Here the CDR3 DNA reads TGTGCCAGCAGCTCTCCGGGACTATCCTCCTCCGGCGGGTACGAGCAGTACTTC. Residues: CASSSPGLSSSGGYEQYF.

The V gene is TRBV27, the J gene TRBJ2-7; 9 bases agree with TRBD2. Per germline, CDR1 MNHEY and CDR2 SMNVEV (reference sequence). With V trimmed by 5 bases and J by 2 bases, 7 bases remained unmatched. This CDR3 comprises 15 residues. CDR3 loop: CASSAPGLAPYEQYF. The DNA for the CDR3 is TGTGCCAGCAGTGCGCCGGGACTAGCTCCCTACGAGCAGTACTTC.

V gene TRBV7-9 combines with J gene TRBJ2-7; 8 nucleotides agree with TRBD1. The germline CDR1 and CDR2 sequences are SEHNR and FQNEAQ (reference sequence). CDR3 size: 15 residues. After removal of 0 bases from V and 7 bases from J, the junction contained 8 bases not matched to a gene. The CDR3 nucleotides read TGTGCCAGCAGCTTAGCGGGGGCGACAGGGGAGGAGCAGTACTTC. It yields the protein CASSLAGATGEEQYF.

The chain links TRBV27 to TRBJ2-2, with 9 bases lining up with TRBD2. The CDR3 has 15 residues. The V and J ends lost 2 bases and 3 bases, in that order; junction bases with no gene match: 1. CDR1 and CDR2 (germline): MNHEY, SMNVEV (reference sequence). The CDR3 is CASSLAGGHTGELFF. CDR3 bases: TGTGCCAGCAGTTTAGCGGGGGGGCACACCGGGGAGCTGTTTTTT.

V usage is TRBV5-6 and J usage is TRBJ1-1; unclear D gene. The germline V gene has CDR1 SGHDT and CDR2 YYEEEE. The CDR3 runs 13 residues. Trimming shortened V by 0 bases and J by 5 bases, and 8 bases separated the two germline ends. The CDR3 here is CASSLAWHTEAFF. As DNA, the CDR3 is TGTGCCAGCAGCTTGGCGTGGCATACTGAAGCTTTCTTT.

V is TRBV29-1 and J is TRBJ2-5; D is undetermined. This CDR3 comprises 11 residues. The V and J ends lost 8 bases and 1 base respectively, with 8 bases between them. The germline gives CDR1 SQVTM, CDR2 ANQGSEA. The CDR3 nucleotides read TGCAGCACTGGCCGCCAAGAGACCCAGTACTTC. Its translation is CSTGRQETQYF.

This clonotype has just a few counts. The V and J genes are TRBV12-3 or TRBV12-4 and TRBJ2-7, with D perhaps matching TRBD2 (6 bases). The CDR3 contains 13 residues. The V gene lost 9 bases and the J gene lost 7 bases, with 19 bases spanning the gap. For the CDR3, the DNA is TGTGCCAGTACGGTCGGGGGTTCGGGAGAGCAGTACTTC. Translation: CASTVGGSGEQYF.

The CDR3 DNA sequence: TGCGCCAGCAGCTTCGGGAGGGGAAACTATGGCTACACCTTC. This translates into CASSFGRGNYGYTF. The chain has TRBV5-1 and TRBJ1-2; D is possibly TRBD1 (5 bases). V gave up 2 bases and J gave up 2 bases, with 10 bases separating them. The CDR3 length is 14 residues. Germline V gene sequence: CDR1 SGHRS, CDR2 YFSETQ.